This is a list of T cell receptor beta chains from one sample in a study of shared clonotypes between healthy human individuals. The assay was immunoSEQ multiplex PCR, and TCRdb's table has in-frame clones only and misses some. Altogether 2 million to 2.5 million clones are present, around 90% being singletons, with the ten largest covering 0.37%. The sample taken for sequencing was naive CD4+ T cells from PBMCs. Receptors originate from a man aged 18 to 30 in good health. Some clones in this sample may be carry-over from other donors' samples. Both conserved end residues are part of each CDR3. The order of the fields is CDR3 length, D gene, J gene, V gene, clone size, CDR3 DNA, CDR3 protein. The D gene is left open where the match is weak. Not all rows give a size; the values are once, few, many and, for expanded clones, a class.

14,.,TRBJ1-6,TRBV28,.,TGTGCCAGCAGTTTAAGACGGGATAATTCACCCCTCCACTTT,CASSLRRDNSPLHF
15,.,TRBJ2-2,TRBV7-9,.,TGTGCCAGCAGCTTAGGTAAGGGATGGACCGGGGAGCTGTTTTTT,CASSLGKGWTGELFF
16,TRBD1,TRBJ2-7,TRBV7-8,once,TGTGCCAGCAGCCTAAACCGGGACAGGGAACCCTACGAGCAGTACTTC,CASSLNRDREPYEQYF
11,TRBD1,TRBJ1-2,TRBV20-1,.,TGCAGTGCGACAGGGTACGGGGGCTACACCTTC,CSATGYGGYTF
11,.,TRBJ2-1,TRBV5-1,.,TGCGCCAGCAGCACAGGCCAGGAGCAGTTCTTC,CASSTGQEQFF
14,.,TRBJ2-1,TRBV11-2,.,TGTGCCAGCAGCTCTAGAATGGAGGGGAATGAGCAGTTCTTC,CASSSRMEGNEQFF
12,.,TRBJ2-2,TRBV19,.,TGTGCCACCTCGGCCCGGCGCGGGGAGCTGTTTTTT,CATSARRGELFF
13,.,TRBJ1-4,TRBV10-3,once,TGTGCCATCTCTCCGAAGCGTAATGAAAAACTGTTTTTT,CAISPKRNEKLFF
14,.,TRBJ2-7,TRBV7-2,.,TGTGCCAGCAGCTTAGCCCAGAGCTCCTACGAGCAGTACTTC,CASSLAQSSYEQYF
16,TRBD1,TRBJ2-5,TRBV27,once,TGTGCCAGCAGTTTATCGGGGGACAGGGGGCGAGAGACCCAGTACTTC,CASSLSGDRGRETQYF
15,TRBD1,TRBJ2-2,TRBV19,.,TGTGCCAGTAGTATTTTATCGACAGGGAATGGGGAGCTGTTTTTT,CASSILSTGNGELFF
15,.,TRBJ1-3,TRBV5-1,.,TGCGCCAGCAGCGAGGACACTAACTCTGGAAACACCATATATTTT,CASSEDTNSGNTIYF
16,TRBD1,TRBJ2-1,TRBV7-3,.,TGTGCCAGCAGCCCCCGCCGGGACAGAGTCTACAATGAGCAGTTCTTC,CASSPRRDRVYNEQFF
16,TRBD1,TRBJ1-1,TRBV5-8,.,TGTGCCAGCAGCGCCGGACAGGGGAGTCCGAACACTGAAGCTTTCTTT,CASSAGQGSPNTEAFF
14,.,TRBJ1-1,TRBV5-1,.,TGCGCCAGCAGAGGGGCAATTTCAAACACTGAAGCTTTCTTT,CASRGAISNTEAFF
15,.,TRBJ2-7,TRBV19,.,TGTGCCACTCGACTGGGGGACGGGTCCAGGGACGAGCAGTACTTC,CATRLGDGSRDEQYF
12,.,TRBJ1-2,TRBV28,.,TGTGCCAGCAGTTTTAGAGGGGATGGCTACACCTTC,CASSFRGDGYTF
14,TRBD1,TRBJ2-7,TRBV5-1,.,TGCGCCAGCAGCTCCGGGACAGGTTCCTACGAGCAGTACTTC,CASSSGTGSYEQYF
13,.,TRBJ2-7,TRBV28,.,TGTGCCAGCAGTTTAGCAGGGTTCTACGAGCAGTACTTC,CASSLAGFYEQYF
14,.,TRBJ2-7,TRBV28,.,TGTGCCAGCAGACCTACCAGAGATCACTACGAGCAGTACTTC,CASRPTRDHYEQYF
15,.,TRBJ2-3,TRBV10-1,.,TGCGCCAGCAGTGAGTCGAGGCTAGCAGCAGATACGCAGTATTTT,CASSESRLAADTQYF
12,.,TRBJ2-5,TRBV5-4,.,TGTGCCAGCAGCCAGGACGGAGAGACCCAGTACTTC,CASSQDGETQYF